This entry lists 30 T cell receptor beta chains sequenced from one sample in a study of memory CD4+ T cells and cytomegalovirus serostatus. Produced via immunoSEQ multiplex PCR; TCRdb's table is partial and in-frame only. In the table there are about 31,000 clones, around 74% of which are singletons. The sort gate was single viable CD3+CD4+CD8-CD45RO+ cells for memory CD4+ T cells. Source material: memory CD4+ T cells from blood. The receptors shown here come from an adult in good health and CMV-seronegative. Some clones in this sample may be carry-over from other donors' samples.

This rearrangement joins TRBV4-2 to TRBJ1-1; 9 bases line up with TRBD1. J lost 4 bases, V lost 1 base, and 4 bases had no gene match. The CDR3 is 15 amino acids. The germline CDR1 and CDR2 sequences are LGHNA and YNFKEQ. The DNA for the CDR3 is TGTGCCAGCAGCCAAGTACCGACAGGGGGCACTGAAGCTTTCTTT. It encodes CASSQVPTGGTEAFF.

A single count supports this clone. This sequence joins TRBV14 and TRBJ1-1; possibly TRBD1 for D (6 bases). There are 13 residues in the CDR3. Trimming took 5 bases from V and 2 from J, leaving 9 bases between them. Per the germline V gene, CDR1 is SGHDN and CDR2 is FVKESK. The CDR3 sequence: CASSWDTNTEAFF. CDR3 DNA sequence: TGTGCCAGCAGCTGGGACACCAACACTGAAGCTTTCTTT.

This chain connects TRBV5-5 to TRBJ1-6; 9 nucleotides align to TRBD1. This CDR3 is built from 15 residues. Trimming took 1 base from V and 7 from J; bases not matched to a gene: 3. Germline loops: CDR1 SGHKS, CDR2 YYEKEE (reference sequence). CDR3 bases: TGTGCCAGCAGCTTGACCGGGACAGGGAATTCACCCCTCCACTTT. Translating gives CASSLTGTGNSPLHF.

The rearrangement links TRBV7-2 to TRBJ2-1, with 7 bases that match TRBD1. V shed 3 bases and J 9 bases; nucleotides not matched to a gene: 8. Germline lookup yields CDR1 SGHTA and CDR2 FQGNSA. The CDR3 extends over 14 amino acids. The CDR3 is CASSFSTGKVEQFF. The CDR3 region has the DNA TGTGCCAGCAGCTTCTCGACAGGGAAGGTTGAGCAGTTCTTC.

The rearrangement joins TRBV5-1 to TRBJ2-3, with D unclear. Germline CDR1 SGHRS, CDR2 YFSETQ. The V end was cut by 4 bases, the J end by 6 bases, with 12 bases between. This CDR3 region has 13 residues. In DNA form, the CDR3 reads TGCGCCAGCAGCACCGGACCCGGGGATACGCAGTATTTT. Translating it yields CASSTGPGDTQYF.

The V call is TRBV9, the J call TRBJ1-3; perhaps TRBD1 as D (5 bases). Germline loops: CDR1 SGDLS, CDR2 YYNGEE. V was clipped by 0 bases and J by 2 bases, with 12 bases between them. The CDR3 totals 16 residues. In nucleotides, the CDR3 is TGTGCCAGCAGCGTAGGTTTCGCGGGGCCTGGAAACACCATATATTTT. Its translation is CASSVGFAGPGNTIYF. Full variable domain (outside the CDR3, taken from reference TRBV9 and TRBJ1-3): DSGVTQTPKHLITATGQRVTLRCSPRSGDLSVYWYQQSLDQGLQFLIQYYNGEERAKGNILERFSAQQFPDLHSELNLSSLELGDSALYFCASSVGFAGPGNTIYFGEGSWLTVV.

V and J are TRBV4-2 and TRBJ1-4; TRBD1 aligns across 9 bases. The CDR3 length is 16 residues. Germline CDR1 is LGHNA and CDR2 is YNFKEQ. Trimming at V came to 1 base and at J to 0 bases, leaving 0 bases not matched to a gene. The CDR3 reads CASSQGQGATNEKLFF. CDR3 bases: TGTGCCAGCAGCCAAGGACAGGGGGCAACTAATGAAAAACTGTTTTTT.

This chain joins TRBV6-6 and TRBJ2-7; D unresolved. Germline V lookup: CDR1 MNHNY, CDR2 SVGAGI (reference sequence). This CDR3 comprises 15 residues. V was clipped by 8 bases and J by 2 bases, with 19 bases between them. CDR3: CASAYLFGGTYEQYF. The CDR3 nucleotides read TGTGCCAGCGCTTACCTTTTCGGCGGTACCTACGAGCAGTACTTC.

This rearrangement joins TRBV30 to TRBJ1-3; 8 positions match TRBD1. Germline V gene data show CDR1 as GTSNPN and CDR2 as SVGIG (reference sequence). The CDR3 runs 14 residues. J gave up 0 bases and V 5 bases, and 3 bases lay outside the gene matches. The CDR3 sequence is CAWGQGTSGNTIYF. CDR3 nucleotides: TGTGCCTGGGGACAGGGAACCTCTGGAAACACCATATATTTT.

This rearrangement joins TRBV5-5 to TRBJ1-1; D may be TRBD1 (5 bases). CDR1 and CDR2 from the germline V gene are SGHKS and YYEKEE (reference sequence). Trimming removed 2 bases from V and 3 bases from J, with 11 bases in between. The CDR3 loop spans 14 amino acids. CDR3 in amino acids: CASSFQGGDTEAFF. CDR3 DNA: TGTGCCAGCAGCTTTCAGGGAGGGGACACTGAAGCTTTCTTT.

The CDR3 nucleotides are TGCGCCAGCAGCCTGACGTACCGGACTAATGAAAAACTGTTTTTT. Translating it yields CASSLTYRTNEKLFF. V and J are TRBV4-1 and TRBJ1-4; no reliable D call. This CDR3 has 15 residues. The germline gives CDR1 MGHRA, CDR2 YSYEKL. V was shortened by 4 bases and J by 2 bases, with 11 bases between the two germline ends.

The rearrangement links TRBV11-3 to TRBJ1-1; TRBD1 matches 7 bases. The germline V gene encodes CDR1 SGHNT and CDR2 YENEEA. The CDR3 is 14 residues long. V shed 1 base, J shed 5 bases, and the junction held 4 bases outside the gene matches. CDR3 DNA: TGTGCCAGCAGCTTAGTCGGGACAGTGACTGAAGCTTTCTTT. Translated: CASSLVGTVTEAFF.

This clone came up once. The chain is built from TRBV6-1 and TRBJ1-2; TRBD1 matches 9 bases. The CDR3 runs 16 residues. CDR1 is MNHNS, CDR2 SASEGT, per germline. Trimming at V came to 4 bases and at J to 7 bases, leaving 13 bases not matched to a gene. The DNA for the CDR3 is TGTGCCAGCAGTGTTTCCGCCGGGACAGGGTCTTCTGGCTACACCTTC. Its translation: CASSVSAGTGSSGYTF.

The chain links TRBV19 to TRBJ1-3; D is perhaps TRBD1 (5 bases). With 3 bases removed from V and 0 bases from J, the gap between germline ends came to 18 bases. The CDR3 totals 18 residues. The germline CDR1 and CDR2 sequences are LNHDA and SQIVND (reference sequence). CDR3 in DNA: TGTGCCAGTAGTATGGCCGCAGGGTCAATGGGCTCTGGAAACACCATATATTTT. Translated: CASSMAAGSMGSGNTIYF.

V usage is TRBV7-9 and J usage is TRBJ1-1; D is uncertain. The germline V and J ends were trimmed by 5 bases and 11 bases, with 9 bases remaining between them. This CDR3 has 10 residues. Germline V CDR1 and CDR2: SEHNR, FQNEAQ (reference sequence). CDR3 amino acids: CASSREVAFF. The CDR3 region has the DNA TGTGCCAGCAGCAGGGAGGTGGCTTTCTTT.

The gene calls are TRBV2 and TRBJ2-7; possibly TRBD2 for D (6 bases). Germline V lookup: CDR1 SNHLY, CDR2 FYNNEI. V was clipped by 7 bases and J by 1 base, with 20 bases between them. This CDR3 comprises 16 residues. The CDR3 loop is CASTRNSGQGSYEQYF. The CDR3 DNA reads as TGTGCCAGCACCAGAAACAGCGGGCAAGGATCCTACGAGCAGTACTTC.

The chain links TRBV10-3 to TRBJ2-5, with D possibly being TRBD1 (6 bases). Germline V CDR1 and CDR2: ENHRY, SYGVKD. The CDR3 runs to 17 residues. The germline V and J ends were trimmed by 0 bases and 5 bases, with 19 bases remaining between them. The CDR3 spells CAISESYQGPRGETQYF. As DNA, the CDR3 is TGTGCCATCAGTGAGTCGTATCAGGGGCCCCGAGGGGAGACCCAGTACTTC.

This chain connects TRBV9 to TRBJ2-1; TRBD2 matches at 8 bases. V was pared by 3 bases and J by 9 bases, with 11 bases of the junction left unmatched. From germline, CDR1 is SGDLS and CDR2 YYNGEE. This CDR3 contains 15 residues. This CDR3 reads CASSAISSGWGEQFF. As DNA, the CDR3 is TGTGCCAGCAGCGCCATCTCTAGCGGGTGGGGTGAGCAGTTCTTC. Combining the CDR3 with reference TRBV9 and TRBJ2-1 gives the whole variable domain DSGVTQTPKHLITATGQRVTLRCSPRSGDLSVYWYQQSLDQGLQFLIQYYNGEERAKGNILERFSAQQFPDLHSELNLSSLELGDSALYFCASSAISSGWGEQFFGPGTRLTVL.

V is TRBV5-3 and J is TRBJ2-7, with 11 bases matching TRBD1. TRBV5-3 carries the ORF label, with uncertain function. J lost 4 bases, V lost 3 bases, and 9 bases had no gene match. The CDR3 is made up of 16 amino acids. CDR3 loop: CARSSGQGARLYEQYF. In nucleotides, the CDR3 is TGTGCCAGAAGCTCAGGACAGGGGGCTCGATTGTACGAGCAGTACTTC.

This clone has a single count. The chain joins TRBV4-2 to TRBJ2-7, with D uncertain. The CDR3 contains 13 residues. Germline V gene lookup returns CDR1 LGHNA and CDR2 YNFKEQ. Trimming left V 1 base short and J 1 base short, with 5 bases between. CDR3 coding DNA: TGTGCCAGCAGCCAAGGTCCTTCCTACGAGCAGTACTTC. The encoded protein is CASSQGPSYEQYF.

The V gene is TRBV6-5, the J gene TRBJ1-2; D gene uncertain. Trimming cost V 8 bases and J 5 bases, with 15 bases left between them. CDR1 MNHEY and CDR2 SVGAGI come from the germline V gene. This CDR3 spans 13 amino acids. CDR3 nucleotide sequence: TGTGCCAGCCACCGCGAAAAACGGTATGGCTACACCTTC. Translation gives CASHREKRYGYTF.

This chain joins TRBV6-1 and TRBJ2-7; TRBD1 matches 9 bases. Germline loops: CDR1 MNHNS, CDR2 SASEGT. The CDR3 has 15 amino acids. Germline trimming cut 6 bases from V and 2 bases from J; bases unmatched to any gene: 8. The CDR3 sequence is CASRSGTGIAYEQYF. The CDR3 nucleotides read TGTGCCAGCAGGTCCGGGACAGGGATCGCCTACGAGCAGTACTTC.

V and J are TRBV2 and TRBJ1-1; the D gene is possibly TRBD1 (5 bases). Germline assignment: CDR1 SNHLY and CDR2 FYNNEI. This CDR3 region has 14 residues. V lost 7 bases and J lost 0, with 12 bases in between. This chain's CDR3 is CASKRGSMNTEAFF. For the CDR3, the DNA is TGTGCCAGCAAAAGGGGCAGCATGAACACTGAAGCTTTCTTT. The variable domain in full, with the rest retrieved from reference TRBV2 and TRBJ1-1, is EPEVTQTPSHQVTQMGQEVILRCVPISNHLYFYWYRQILGQKVEFLVSFYNNEISEKSEIFDDQFSVERPDGSNFTLKIRSTKLEDSAMYFCASKRGSMNTEAFFGQGTRLTVV.

The chain couples TRBV9 to TRBJ1-6; no clear D. The V and J ends lost 2 bases and 6 bases respectively, with 6 bases between them. Germline CDR1 reads SGDLS; CDR2 reads YYNGEE. The CDR3 is 13 amino acids. CDR3 in amino acids: CASSVSSNSPLHF. The CDR3 nucleotides read TGTGCCAGCAGCGTCAGTAGTAATTCACCCCTCCACTTT.

Note on this clone: Additional DNA sequences in this sample encode the identical CDR3. V and J are TRBV18 and TRBJ1-1; D gene unclear. Germline-derived CDR1 and CDR2 are KGHSH and LQKENI. The V and J ends lost 3 bases and 1 base respectively, with 6 bases between them. This CDR3 has 13 amino acids. DNA for the CDR3: TGTGCCAGCTCACCCAACGGGAACACTGAAGCTTTCTTT. Translating it yields CASSPNGNTEAFF.

This chain joins TRBV4-3 and TRBJ1-2; no firm D call. The CDR3 spans 15 residues. The germline CDR1 and CDR2 sequences are LGHNA and YSLEER. V was pared by 4 bases and J by 8 bases, with 20 bases between. In DNA, the CDR3 is TGCGCCAGCAGCCGTGCAGGCTCAAGAACGGAAGGCTACACCTTC. It codes for CASSRAGSRTEGYTF.

V is TRBV4-1 and J is TRBJ1-4; 7 positions match TRBD1. Germline values: CDR1 MGHRA, CDR2 YSYEKL. J lost 0 bases, V lost 2 bases, and 9 bases had no gene match. The CDR3 is 18 amino acids. The CDR3 loop reads CASSQFAGTVSTNEKLFF. The CDR3 nucleotides read TGCGCCAGCAGCCAATTCGCCGGGACAGTATCAACTAATGAAAAACTGTTTTTT.

This sequence joins TRBV11-3 and TRBJ1-3; D not certain. V lost 5 bases, J lost 4 bases, and 12 bases lay in between. The CDR3 totals 14 residues. CDR1 SGHNT and CDR2 YENEEA come from the germline V gene. The CDR3 loop is CASSPDRVGNTIYF. CDR3 in DNA: TGTGCCAGCAGCCCAGACCGGGTAGGAAACACCATATATTTT.

The V call is TRBV28, the J call TRBJ1-1; TRBD1 is a possible D gene (6 bases). In germline, CDR1 is MDHEN, CDR2 SYDVKM. V was trimmed by 4 bases and J by 1 base, leaving 16 bases between them. CDR3 size: 16 residues. The CDR3 nucleotides are TGTGCCAGCAGTTCCCCAATCGGACAGTCGAACACTGAAGCTTTCTTT. Translating it yields CASSSPIGQSNTEAFF.

The CDR3 bases are TGCGCCAGCAGCCAAGAGGGATATGGCGGGGGAGCCTACAATGAGCAGTTCTTC. This sequence encodes CASSQEGYGGGAYNEQFF. The chain combines TRBV4-3 with TRBJ2-1, with 7 bases lining up with TRBD2. After removal of 0 bases from V and 2 bases from J, the junction contained 10 bases not matched to a gene. CDR1 and CDR2 from the germline V gene are LGHNA and YSLEER. This CDR3 has 18 amino acids.